This T cell receptor (beta chain) was sequenced during a study of breast tumors, draining lymph nodes, adjacent tissues. Study-wide points: The lymph node origin of tumor T cells was framed as consistent with a hypothesis, not demonstrated. Compared with lymph nodes, tumors were less diverse; compared with nontumor tissue, more. The data were judged consistent with most tumor T cells coming from lymph node and expanding in tumor. Luminal-like breast cancer showed significantly higher tumor–nontumor repertoire similarity than basal-like.

In this sample, this clonotype turned up a few times. What it recognizes is unknown. This may come from a read error, since a much larger clone is one base off. TCRdb reanalysed the multiplex PCR reads using MiXCR and keeps one entry per CDR3 protein. The table shows under 80,000 distinct CDR3 sequences, with 40% to 45% occurring only once. The sample was breast tumor tissue. This TCR was recovered from a female donor with breast cancer. Some clones in this sample may be carry-over from other donors' samples.

As DNA, the CDR3 is TGTGCCAGCAGCGCGGCTATCCGGGCACAGATTAGCACAGATACGCAGTATTTT. Its translation is CASSAAIRAQISTDTQYF. The rearrangement uses TRBV11-2 and TRBJ2-3, with unresolved D. The CDR3 is made up of 18 amino acids. Germline assignment: CDR1 SGHAT and CDR2 FQNNGV. Trimming left V 5 bases short and J 0 bases short, with 21 bases between.